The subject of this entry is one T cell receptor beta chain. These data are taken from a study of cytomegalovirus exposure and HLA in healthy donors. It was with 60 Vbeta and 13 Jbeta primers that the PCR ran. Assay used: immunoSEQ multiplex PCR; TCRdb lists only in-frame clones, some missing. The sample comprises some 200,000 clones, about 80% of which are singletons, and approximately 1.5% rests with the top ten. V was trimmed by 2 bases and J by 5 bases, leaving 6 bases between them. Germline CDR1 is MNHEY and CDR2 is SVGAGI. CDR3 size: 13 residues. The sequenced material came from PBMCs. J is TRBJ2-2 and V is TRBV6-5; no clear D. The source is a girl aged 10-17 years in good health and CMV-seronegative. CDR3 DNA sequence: TGTGCCAGCAGTTACGAGGTGACCGGGGAGCTGTTTTTT. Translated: CASSYEVTGELFF.